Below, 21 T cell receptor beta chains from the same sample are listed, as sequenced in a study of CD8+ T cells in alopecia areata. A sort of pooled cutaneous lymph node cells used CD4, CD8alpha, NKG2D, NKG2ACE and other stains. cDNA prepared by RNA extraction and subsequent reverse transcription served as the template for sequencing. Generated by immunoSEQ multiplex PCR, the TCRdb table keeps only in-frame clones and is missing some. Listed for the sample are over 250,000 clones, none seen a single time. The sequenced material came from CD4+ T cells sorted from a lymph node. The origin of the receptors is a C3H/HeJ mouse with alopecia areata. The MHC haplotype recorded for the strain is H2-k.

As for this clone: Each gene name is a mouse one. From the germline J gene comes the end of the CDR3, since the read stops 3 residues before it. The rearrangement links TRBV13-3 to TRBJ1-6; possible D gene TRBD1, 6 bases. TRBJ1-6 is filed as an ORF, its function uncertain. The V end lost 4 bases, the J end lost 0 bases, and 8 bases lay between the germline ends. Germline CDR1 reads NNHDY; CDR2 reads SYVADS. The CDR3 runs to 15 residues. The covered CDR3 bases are TGTGCCAGCAGTTCACAGGGTTCCTATAATTCGCCC. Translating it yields CASSSQGSYNSP. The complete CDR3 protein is CASSSQGSYNSPLYF.

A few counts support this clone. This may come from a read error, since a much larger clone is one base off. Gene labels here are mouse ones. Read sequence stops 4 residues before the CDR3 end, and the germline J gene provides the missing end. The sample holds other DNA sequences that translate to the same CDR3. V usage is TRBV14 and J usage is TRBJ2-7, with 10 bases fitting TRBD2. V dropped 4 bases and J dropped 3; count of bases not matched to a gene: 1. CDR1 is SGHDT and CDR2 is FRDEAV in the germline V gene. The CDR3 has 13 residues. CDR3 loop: CASSRTGGYEQYF. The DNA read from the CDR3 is TGTGCCAGCAGTCGGACTGGGGGCTAT. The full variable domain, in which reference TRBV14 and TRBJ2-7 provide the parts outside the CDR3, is EAGVTQSPRYAVLQEGQAVSFWCDPISGHDTLYWYQQPRDQGPQLLVYFRDEAVIDNSQLPSDRFSAVRPKGTNSTLKIQSAKQGDTATYLCASSRTGGYEQYFGPGTRLTVL.

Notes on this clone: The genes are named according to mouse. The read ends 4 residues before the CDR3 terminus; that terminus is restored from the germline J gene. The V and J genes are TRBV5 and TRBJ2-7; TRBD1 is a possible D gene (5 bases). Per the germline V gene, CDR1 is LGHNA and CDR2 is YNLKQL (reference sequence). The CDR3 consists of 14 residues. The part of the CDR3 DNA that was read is TGTGCCAGCAGCCAAGACAGGGAGAAGGAT. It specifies CASSQDREKD. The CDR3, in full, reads CASSQDREKDEQYF.

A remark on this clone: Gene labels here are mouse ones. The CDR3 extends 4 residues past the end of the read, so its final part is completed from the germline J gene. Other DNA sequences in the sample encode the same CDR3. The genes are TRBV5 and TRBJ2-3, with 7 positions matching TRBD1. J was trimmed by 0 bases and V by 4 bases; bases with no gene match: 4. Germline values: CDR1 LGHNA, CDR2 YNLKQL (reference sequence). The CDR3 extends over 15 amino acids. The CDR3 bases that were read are TGTGCCAGCAGCCCCCGGGACAGTAGTGCAGAA. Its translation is CASSPRDSSAE. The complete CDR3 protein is CASSPRDSSAETLYF.

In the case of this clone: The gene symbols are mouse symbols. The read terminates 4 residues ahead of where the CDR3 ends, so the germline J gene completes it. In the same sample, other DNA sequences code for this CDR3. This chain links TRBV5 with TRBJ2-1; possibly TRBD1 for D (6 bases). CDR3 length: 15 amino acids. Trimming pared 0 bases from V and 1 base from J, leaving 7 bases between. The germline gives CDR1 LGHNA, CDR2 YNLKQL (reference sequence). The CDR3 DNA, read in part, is TGTGCCAGCAGCCAAGAAACAGGGAACTATGCT. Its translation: CASSQETGNYA. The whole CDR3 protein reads CASSQETGNYAEQFF.

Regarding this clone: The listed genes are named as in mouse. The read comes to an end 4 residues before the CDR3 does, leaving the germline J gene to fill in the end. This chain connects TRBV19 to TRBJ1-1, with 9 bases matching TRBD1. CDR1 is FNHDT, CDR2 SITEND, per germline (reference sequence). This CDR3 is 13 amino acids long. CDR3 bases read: TGTGCCAGCAGTCGGGACAGGGAGACA. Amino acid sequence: CASSRDRET. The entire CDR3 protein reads CASSRDRETEVFF.

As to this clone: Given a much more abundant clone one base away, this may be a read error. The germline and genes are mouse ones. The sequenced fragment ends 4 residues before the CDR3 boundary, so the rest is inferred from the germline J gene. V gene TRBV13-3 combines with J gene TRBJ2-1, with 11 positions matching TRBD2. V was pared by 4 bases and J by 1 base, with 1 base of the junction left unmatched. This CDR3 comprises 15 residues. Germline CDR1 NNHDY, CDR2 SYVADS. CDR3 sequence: CASSWDWGNYAEQFF. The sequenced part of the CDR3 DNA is TGTGCCAGCAGTTGGGACTGGGGGAACTATGCT.

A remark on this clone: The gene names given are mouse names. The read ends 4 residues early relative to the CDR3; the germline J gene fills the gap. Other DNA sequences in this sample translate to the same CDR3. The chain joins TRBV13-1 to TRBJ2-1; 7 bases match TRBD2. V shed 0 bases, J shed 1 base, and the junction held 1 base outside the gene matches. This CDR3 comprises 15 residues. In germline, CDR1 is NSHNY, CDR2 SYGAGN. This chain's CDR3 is CASSDGLGNYAEQFF. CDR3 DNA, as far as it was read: TGTGCCAGCAGTGATGGACTGGGAAACTATGCT.

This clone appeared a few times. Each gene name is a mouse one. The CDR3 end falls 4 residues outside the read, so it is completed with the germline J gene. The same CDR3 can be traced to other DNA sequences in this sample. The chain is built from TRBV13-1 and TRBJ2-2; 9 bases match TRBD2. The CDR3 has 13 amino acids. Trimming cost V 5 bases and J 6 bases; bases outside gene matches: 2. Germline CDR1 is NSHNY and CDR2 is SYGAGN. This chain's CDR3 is CASRTGGAGQLYF. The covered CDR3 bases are TGTGCCAGCAGGACTGGGGGTGCCGGG.

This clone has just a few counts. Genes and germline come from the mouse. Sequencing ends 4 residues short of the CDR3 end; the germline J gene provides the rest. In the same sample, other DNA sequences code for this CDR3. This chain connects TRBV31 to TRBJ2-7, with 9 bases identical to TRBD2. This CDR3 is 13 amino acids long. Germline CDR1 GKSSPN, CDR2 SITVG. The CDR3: CAWSRLGVYEQYF. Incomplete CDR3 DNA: TGTGCCTGGAGTCGACTGGGGGTTTAT. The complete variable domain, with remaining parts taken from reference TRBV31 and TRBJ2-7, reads AQTIHQWPVAEIKAVGSPLSLGCTIKGKSSPNLYWYWQATGGTLQQLFYSITVGQVESVVQLNLSASRPKDDQFILSTEKLLLSHSGFYLCAWSRLGVYEQYFGPGTRLTVL.

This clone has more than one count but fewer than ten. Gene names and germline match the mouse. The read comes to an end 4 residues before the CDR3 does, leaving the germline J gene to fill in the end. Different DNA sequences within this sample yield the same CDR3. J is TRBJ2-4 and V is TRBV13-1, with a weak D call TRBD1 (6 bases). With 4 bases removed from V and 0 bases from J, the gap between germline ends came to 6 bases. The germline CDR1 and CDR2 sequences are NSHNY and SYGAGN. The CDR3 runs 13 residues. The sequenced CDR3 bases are TGTGCCAGCAGTCAGGGGAGTCAAAAC. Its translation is CASSQGSQN. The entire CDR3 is CASSQGSQNTLYF.

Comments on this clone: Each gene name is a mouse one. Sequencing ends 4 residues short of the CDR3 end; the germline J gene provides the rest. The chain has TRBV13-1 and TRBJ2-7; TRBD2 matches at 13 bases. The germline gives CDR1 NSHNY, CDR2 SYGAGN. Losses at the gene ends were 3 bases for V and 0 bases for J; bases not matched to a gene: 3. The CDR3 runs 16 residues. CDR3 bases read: TGTGCCAGCAGTGGCGGGACTGGGGGGGTCTCCTAT. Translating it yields CASSGGTGGVSY. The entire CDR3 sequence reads CASSGGTGGVSYEQYF.

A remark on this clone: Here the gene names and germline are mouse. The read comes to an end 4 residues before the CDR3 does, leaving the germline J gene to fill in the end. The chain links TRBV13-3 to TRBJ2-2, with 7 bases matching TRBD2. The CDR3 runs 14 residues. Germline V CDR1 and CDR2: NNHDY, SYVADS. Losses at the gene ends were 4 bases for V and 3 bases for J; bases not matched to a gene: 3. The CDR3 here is CASSNWGDTGQLYF. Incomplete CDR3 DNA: TGTGCCAGCAGTAACTGGGGAGACACCGGG.

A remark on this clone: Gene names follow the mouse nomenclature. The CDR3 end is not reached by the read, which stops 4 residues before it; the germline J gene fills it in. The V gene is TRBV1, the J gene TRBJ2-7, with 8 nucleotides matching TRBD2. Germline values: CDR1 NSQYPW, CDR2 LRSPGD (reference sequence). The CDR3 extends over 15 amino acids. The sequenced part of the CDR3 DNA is TGCACCTGCAGTGCAGGGCTGGGGGGTTTTGAT. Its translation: CTCSAGLGGFD. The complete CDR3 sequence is CTCSAGLGGFDEQYF.

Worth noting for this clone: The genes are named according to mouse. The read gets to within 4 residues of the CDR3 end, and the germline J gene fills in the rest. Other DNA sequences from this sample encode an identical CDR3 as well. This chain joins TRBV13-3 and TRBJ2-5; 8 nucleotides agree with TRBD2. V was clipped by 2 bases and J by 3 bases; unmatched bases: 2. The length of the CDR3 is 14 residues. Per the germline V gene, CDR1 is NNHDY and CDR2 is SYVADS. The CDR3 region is CASSELGGQDTQYF. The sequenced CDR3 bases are TGTGCCAGCAGTGAATTGGGGGGGCAAGAC.

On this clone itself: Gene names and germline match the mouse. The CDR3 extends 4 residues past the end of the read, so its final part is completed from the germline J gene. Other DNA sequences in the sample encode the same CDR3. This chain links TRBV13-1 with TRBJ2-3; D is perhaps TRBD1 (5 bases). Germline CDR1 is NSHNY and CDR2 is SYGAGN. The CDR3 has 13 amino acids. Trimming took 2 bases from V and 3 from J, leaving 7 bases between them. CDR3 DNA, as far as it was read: TGTGCCAGCAGTGACCAGGGAGCAGAA. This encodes CASSDQGAE. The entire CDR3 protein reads CASSDQGAETLYF.

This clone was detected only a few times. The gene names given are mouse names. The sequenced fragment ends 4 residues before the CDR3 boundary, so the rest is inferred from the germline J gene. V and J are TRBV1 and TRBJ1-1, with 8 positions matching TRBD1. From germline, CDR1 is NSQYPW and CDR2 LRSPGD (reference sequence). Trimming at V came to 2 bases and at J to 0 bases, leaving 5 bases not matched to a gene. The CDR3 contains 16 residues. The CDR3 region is CTCSAHRGAANTEVFF. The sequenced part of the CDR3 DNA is TGCACCTGCAGTGCACACAGGGGGGCTGCAAACACA. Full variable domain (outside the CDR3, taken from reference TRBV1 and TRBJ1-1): VTLLEQNPRWRLVPRGQAVNLRCILKNSQYPWMSWYQQDLQKQLQWLFTLRSPGDKEVKSLPGADYLATRVTDTELRLQVANMSQGRTLYCTCSAHRGAANTEVFFGKGTRLTVV.

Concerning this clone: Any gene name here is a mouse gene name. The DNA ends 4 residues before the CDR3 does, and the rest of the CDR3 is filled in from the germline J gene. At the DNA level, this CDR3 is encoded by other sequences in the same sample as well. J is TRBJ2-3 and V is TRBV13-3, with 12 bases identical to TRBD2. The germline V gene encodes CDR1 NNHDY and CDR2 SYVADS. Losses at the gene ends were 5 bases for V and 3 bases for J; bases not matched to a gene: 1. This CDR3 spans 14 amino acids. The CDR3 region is CASRGLGGAETLYF. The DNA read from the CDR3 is TGTGCCAGCAGGGGACTGGGGGGAGCAGAA.

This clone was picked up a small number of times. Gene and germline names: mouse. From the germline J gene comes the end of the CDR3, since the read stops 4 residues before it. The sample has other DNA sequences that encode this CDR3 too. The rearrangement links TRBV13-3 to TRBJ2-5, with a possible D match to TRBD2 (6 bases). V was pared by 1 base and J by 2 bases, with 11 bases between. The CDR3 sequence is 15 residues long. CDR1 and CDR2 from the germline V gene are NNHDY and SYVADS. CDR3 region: CASSDPRGGQDTQYF. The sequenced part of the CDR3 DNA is TGTGCCAGCAGTGATCCTCGTGGGGGCCAAGAC.

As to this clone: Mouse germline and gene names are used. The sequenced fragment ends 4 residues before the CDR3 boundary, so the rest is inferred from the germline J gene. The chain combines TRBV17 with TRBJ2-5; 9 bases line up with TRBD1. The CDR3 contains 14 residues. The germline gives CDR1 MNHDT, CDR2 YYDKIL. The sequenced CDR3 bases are TGTGCTAGCAGTAGACGGACAGGGGAAGAC. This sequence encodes CASSRRTGED. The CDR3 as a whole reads CASSRRTGEDTQYF.

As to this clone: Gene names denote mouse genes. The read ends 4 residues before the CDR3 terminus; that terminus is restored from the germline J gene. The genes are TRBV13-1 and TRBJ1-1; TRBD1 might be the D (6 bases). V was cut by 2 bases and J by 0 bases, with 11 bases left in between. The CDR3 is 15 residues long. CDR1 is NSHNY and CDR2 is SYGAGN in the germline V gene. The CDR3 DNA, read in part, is TGTGCCAGCAGTGACCTGGGACAATCAAACACA. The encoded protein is CASSDLGQSNT. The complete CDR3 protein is CASSDLGQSNTEVFF.